The 28 T cell receptor beta chains in this list originate from one sample, sequenced in a study of blood T cell repertoires in COVID-19. Produced via immunoSEQ multiplex PCR; TCRdb's table is partial and in-frame only. The profile covers about 120,000 clones, with less than 90% appearing a single time and approximately 2.1% taken by the ten largest. Input material: peripheral blood. These receptor sequences come from a man younger than 40 with acute or convalescent COVID-19.

The chain uses TRBV6-5 and TRBJ1-3; TRBD1 might be the D (6 bases). From germline, CDR1 is MNHEY and CDR2 SVGAGI. Deletions cut 10 bases from V and 0 bases from J, with 16 bases between. This CDR3 has 15 amino acids. Written as DNA, the CDR3 is TGTGCCACTCTGACAGGCGCTTACTCTGGAAACACCATATATTTT. As protein: CATLTGAYSGNTIYF.

This clone occurred once. The chain couples TRBV9 to TRBJ2-3; D is perhaps TRBD1 (7 bases). This CDR3 spans 15 amino acids. Trimming stripped 4 bases from V and 3 bases from J, with 15 bases between. Germline V gene sequence: CDR1 SGDLS, CDR2 YYNGEE. CDR3 DNA sequence: TGTGCCAGCAGCCCGGGGGACAGTAGAACAGATACGCAGTATTTT. Amino acid sequence: CASSPGDSRTDTQYF.

This rearrangement joins TRBV27 to TRBJ1-5; D is unresolved. Trimming took 5 bases from V and 2 from J, leaving 10 bases between them. There are 14 residues in the CDR3. CDR1 is MNHEY, CDR2 SMNVEV, per germline (reference sequence). The CDR3 DNA is TGTGCCAGCAGTACCCAGGTTGGCAATCAGCCCCAGCATTTT. Translating gives CASSTQVGNQPQHF.

The chain links TRBV7-2 to TRBJ2-2, with 9 bases matching TRBD2. The CDR3 is 16 residues long. With V trimmed by 4 bases and J by 2 bases, 5 bases remained unmatched. Germline-derived CDR1 and CDR2 are SGHTA and FQGNSA. CDR3 DNA: TGTGCCAGCAGCTCACGCGGGGGGGCAAACACCGGGGAGCTGTTTTTT. As protein: CASSSRGGANTGELFF.

This clone has just a few counts. The chain has TRBV6-4 and TRBJ2-1, with TRBD1 identical over 12 bases. V shed 0 bases, J shed 6 bases, and the junction held 3 bases outside the gene matches. The CDR3 extends over 16 amino acids. The germline V gene has CDR1 MRHNA and CDR2 SNTAGT. The CDR3 here is CASSDSGTGGFNEQFF. Here the CDR3 DNA reads TGTGCCAGCAGTGACTCAGGGACAGGGGGCTTCAATGAGCAGTTCTTC.

The chain links TRBV7-3 to TRBJ2-3; D remains unclear. Trimming removed 3 bases from V and 2 bases from J, with 6 bases in between. The CDR3 is 13 residues long. The germline gives CDR1 SGHTA, CDR2 FQGTGA. CDR3 sequence: CASSLSYTDTQYF. In nucleotides, the CDR3 is TGTGCCAGCAGCTTGAGCTACACAGATACGCAGTATTTT.

This rearrangement joins TRBV5-1 to TRBJ1-1, with 8 bases matching TRBD1. This CDR3 is 15 amino acids long. In germline, CDR1 is SGHRS, CDR2 YFSETQ. V was pared by 4 bases and J by 5 bases, with 10 bases of the junction left unmatched. This chain's CDR3 is CASSQSDRGWTEAFF. DNA of the CDR3: TGCGCCAGCAGCCAAAGCGACAGGGGATGGACTGAAGCTTTCTTT.

The V and J genes are TRBV3-1 (or the pseudogene TRBV3-2) and TRBJ1-2, with 8 positions matching TRBD1. Germline CDR1 is LGHDT and CDR2 is YNNKEL (reference sequence). With V trimmed by 0 bases and J by 4 bases, 13 bases remained unmatched. The CDR3 extends over 18 amino acids. CDR3 region: CASSQDRDRPGWIYGYTF. The CDR3 nucleotides read TGTGCCAGCAGCCAAGATAGGGACAGGCCCGGTTGGATCTATGGCTACACCTTC.

This chain connects TRBV5-4 to TRBJ1-2; unclear D gene. Trimming pared 3 bases from V and 8 bases from J, leaving 23 bases between. The germline CDR1 and CDR2 sequences are SGHNT and YYREEE (reference sequence). The length of the CDR3 is 16 residues. In nucleotides, the CDR3 is TGTGCCAGCAGCTCCGGGAGCCACCTCGCGAGGTTGGGCTACACCTTC. Translated: CASSSGSHLARLGYTF.

The J gene is TRBJ2-1, the V gene TRBV9; 7 bases map to TRBD1. Per the germline V gene, CDR1 is SGDLS and CDR2 is YYNGEE. The CDR3 runs 15 residues. V was clipped by 4 bases and J by 4 bases; unmatched bases: 8. The CDR3 bases are TGTGCCAGCAGCCCCAGGGGGAATCCTTACAATGAGCAGTTCTTC. Translating it yields CASSPRGNPYNEQFF.

In regard to this clone: The same CDR3 is also encoded by other DNA sequences in this sample. The genes are TRBV30 and TRBJ1-5, with 7 bases fitting TRBD1. This CDR3 is 13 amino acids long. Unmatched junction bases numbered 0, after V lost 0 bases and J lost 4 bases. Germline V CDR1 and CDR2: GTSNPN, SVGIG (reference sequence). The CDR3 here is CAWSVQGNQPQHF. CDR3 in DNA: TGTGCCTGGAGTGTACAGGGGAATCAGCCCCAGCATTTT.

This chain joins TRBV29-1 and TRBJ2-5; weak D call: TRBD1 (5 bases). V lost 7 bases and J 7 bases, leaving 16 bases between the germline ends. CDR3 length equals 12 residues. Germline values: CDR1 SQVTM, CDR2 ANQGSEA. CDR3 residues: CSAGHPLGTQYF. As DNA, the CDR3 is TGCAGCGCCGGACACCCCCTAGGGACCCAGTACTTC.

This chain uses TRBV4-1 with TRBJ2-1; tentatively, D is TRBD2 (7 bases). Between the trimmed V and J ends, which lost 7 bases and 4 bases, there was a span of 17 bases. CDR1 is MGHRA and CDR2 is YSYEKL in the germline V gene. This CDR3 region has 15 residues. Here the CDR3 reads CASTSGEGDYNEQFF. DNA for the CDR3: TGCGCCAGCACCTCCGGGGAGGGGGATTACAATGAGCAGTTCTTC.

The chain is built from TRBV15 and TRBJ2-1; a weak D match, TRBD1 (6 bases). V lost 8 bases to trimming and J lost 0 bases, with 14 bases between them. Germline V CDR1 and CDR2: LNHNV, YYDKDF (reference sequence). The CDR3 is made up of 15 amino acids. The CDR3 coding sequence is TGTGCCACCGCGGCAGGGACAAGCTCCTACAATGAGCAGTTCTTC. Translation: CATAAGTSSYNEQFF.

This clone was seen just once. V and J are TRBV6-1 and TRBJ1-5; possibly TRBD1 for D (5 bases). CDR3 size: 15 residues. Between the trimmed V and J ends, which lost 1 base and 4 bases, there was a span of 11 bases. Germline V lookup: CDR1 MNHNS, CDR2 SASEGT. CDR3 bases: TGTGCCAGCAGTGAAGGCAGGGTGGGAAATCAGCCCCAGCATTTT. The encoded protein is CASSEGRVGNQPQHF.

The table lists this clone with a count of one. The chain has TRBV19 and TRBJ1-2; the match to TRBD1 covers 7 bases. The germline gives CDR1 LNHDA, CDR2 SQIVND (reference sequence). V shed 5 bases and J 4 bases; nucleotides not matched to a gene: 7. The CDR3 runs to 14 residues. CDR3 in amino acids: CASSPNRGIYGYTF. CDR3 DNA sequence: TGTGCCAGTAGTCCAAACAGGGGCATCTATGGCTACACCTTC.

The chain is built from TRBV2 and TRBJ1-4; 7 bases fit TRBD1. CDR3 length: 15 residues. CDR1 and CDR2 (germline): SNHLY, FYNNEI. V shed 6 bases and J 5 bases; nucleotides not matched to a gene: 9. The CDR3 DNA reads TGTGCCAGCAGCGTGCGACAGGGCCGGAATGAAAAACTGTTTTTT. This gives the protein CASSVRQGRNEKLFF. The whole variable domain, filled in from reference TRBV2 and TRBJ1-4, reads EPEVTQTPSHQVTQMGQEVILRCVPISNHLYFYWYRQILGQKVEFLVSFYNNEISEKSEIFDDQFSVERPDGSNFTLKIRSTKLEDSAMYFCASSVRQGRNEKLFFGSGTQLSVL.

The chain recombines TRBV7-6 with TRBJ2-1; TRBD1 is a possible D gene (6 bases). Germline lookup yields CDR1 SGHVS and CDR2 FNYEAQ. The CDR3 covers 17 residues. V was shortened by 5 bases and J by 0 bases, with 17 bases between the two germline ends. The CDR3 sequence is CASSAPQGIGSYNEQFF. CDR3 bases: TGTGCCAGCAGCGCACCACAGGGTATCGGCTCCTACAATGAGCAGTTCTTC.

The chain is built from TRBV30 and TRBJ2-2; 8 nucleotides line up with TRBD1. Germline CDR1 GTSNPN, CDR2 SVGIG (reference sequence). Unmatched junction bases numbered 3, after V lost 3 bases and J lost 3 bases. The CDR3 has 14 amino acids. The DNA for the CDR3 is TGTGCCTGGAGAACAGGGGGGTACACCGGGGAGCTGTTTTTT. Its translation is CAWRTGGYTGELFF.

The rearrangement joins TRBV6-5 to TRBJ2-7; 7 bases agree with TRBD1. This CDR3 spans 12 amino acids. The germline CDR1 and CDR2 sequences are MNHEY and SVGAGI. Trimming took 5 bases from V and 4 from J; bases not matched to a gene: 2. Here the CDR3 DNA reads TGTGCCAGCAGTCCAGGGGGTTACGAGCAGTACTTC. Encoded protein: CASSPGGYEQYF.

The chain carries TRBV5-6 and TRBJ1-2; 7 bases line up with TRBD1. V trimming: 6 bases; J trimming: 8 bases; junction bases outside the gene matches: 10. The CDR3 contains 13 residues. Germline V CDR1 and CDR2: SGHDT, YYEEEE. CDR3 amino acids: CASTQTGFSGYTF. Written as DNA, the CDR3 is TGTGCCAGCACCCAGACAGGGTTCAGCGGCTACACCTTC.

This chain links TRBV14 with TRBJ2-3; the D is unclear. The CDR3 sequence is 15 residues long. Germline assignment: CDR1 SGHDN and CDR2 FVKESK. V was trimmed by 0 bases and J by 6 bases, leaving 13 bases between them. The CDR3 sequence: CASSQDLPQVDTQYF. Here the CDR3 DNA reads TGTGCCAGCAGCCAAGATCTCCCCCAGGTCGATACGCAGTATTTT.

This chain links TRBV2 with TRBJ2-3; D possibly corresponds to TRBD2 (7 bases). Deletions cut 0 bases from V and 1 base from J, with 11 bases between. The CDR3 covers 16 residues. CDR1 and CDR2 from the germline V gene are SNHLY and FYNNEI. The CDR3 bases are TGTGCCAGCAGTGAAGCGGCGGGGGCGCGCACAGATACGCAGTATTTT. Protein: CASSEAAGARTDTQYF. Full variable domain (rest looked up from reference TRBV2 and TRBJ2-3): EPEVTQTPSHQVTQMGQEVILRCVPISNHLYFYWYRQILGQKVEFLVSFYNNEISEKSEIFDDQFSVERPDGSNFTLKIRSTKLEDSAMYFCASSEAAGARTDTQYFGPGTRLTVL.

V and J are TRBV9 and TRBJ1-1; a weak D match, TRBD1 (6 bases). Trimming left V 0 bases short and J 0 bases short, with 9 bases between. This CDR3 has 15 residues. Germline values: CDR1 SGDLS, CDR2 YYNGEE. CDR3 protein: CASSVEGDMNTEAFF. The CDR3, as DNA: TGTGCCAGCAGCGTAGAGGGGGACATGAACACTGAAGCTTTCTTT.

The chain joins TRBV20-1 to TRBJ2-5; perhaps TRBD2 as D (6 bases). V was shortened by 3 bases and J by 4 bases, with 18 bases between the two germline ends. Germline V gene sequence: CDR1 DFQATT, CDR2 SNEGSKA (reference sequence). CDR3 size: 15 residues. CDR3 amino acids: CSASRFGSRAETQYF. The CDR3 DNA sequence: TGCAGTGCTAGTAGGTTCGGGAGCCGGGCAGAGACCCAGTACTTC.

V and J are TRBV9 and TRBJ1-3; D is perhaps TRBD1 (5 bases). Trimming removed 0 bases at V and 6 bases at J, with 10 bases between. Germline loops: CDR1 SGDLS, CDR2 YYNGEE. CDR3 size: 14 residues. CDR3 residues: CASSVAGTANTIYF. CDR3 nucleotide sequence: TGTGCCAGCAGCGTAGCCGGGACTGCAAACACCATATATTTT.

J is TRBJ2-7 and V is TRBV30, with a possible D match to TRBD1 (5 bases). Per the germline V gene, CDR1 is GTSNPN and CDR2 is SVGIG (reference sequence). The V end lost 2 bases, the J end lost 3 bases, and 20 bases lay between the germline ends. The CDR3 covers 16 residues. CDR3 nucleotide sequence: TGTGCCTGGAGTATAACCCGGCCGGACAACCGCTACGAGCAGTACTTC. Its translation is CAWSITRPDNRYEQYF.

This sequence joins TRBV27 and TRBJ2-1; 13 positions agree with TRBD2. Germline CDR1 reads MNHEY; CDR2 reads SMNVEV (reference sequence). The CDR3 runs to 17 residues. V lost 7 bases to trimming and J lost 11 bases; unmatched junction nucleotides: 17. The CDR3 DNA sequence: TGTGCCAGCATGCCGGGCCCTTTCGGGACTAGCGGGAATCAGCAGTTCTTC. It codes for CASMPGPFGTSGNQQFF.